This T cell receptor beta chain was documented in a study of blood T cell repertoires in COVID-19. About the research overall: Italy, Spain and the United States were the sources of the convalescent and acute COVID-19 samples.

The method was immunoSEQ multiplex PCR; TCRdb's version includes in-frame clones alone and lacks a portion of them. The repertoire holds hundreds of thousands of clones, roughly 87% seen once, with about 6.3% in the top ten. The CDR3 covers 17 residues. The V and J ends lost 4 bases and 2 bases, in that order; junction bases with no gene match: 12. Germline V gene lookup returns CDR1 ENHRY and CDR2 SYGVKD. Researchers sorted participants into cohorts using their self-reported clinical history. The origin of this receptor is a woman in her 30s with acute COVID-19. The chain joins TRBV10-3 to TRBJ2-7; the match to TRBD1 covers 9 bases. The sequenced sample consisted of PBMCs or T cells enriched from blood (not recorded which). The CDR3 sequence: CAISGGTGRGLTYEQYF. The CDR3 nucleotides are TGTGCCATCAGTGGGGGGACAGGGAGGGGCCTCACCTACGAGCAGTACTTC.